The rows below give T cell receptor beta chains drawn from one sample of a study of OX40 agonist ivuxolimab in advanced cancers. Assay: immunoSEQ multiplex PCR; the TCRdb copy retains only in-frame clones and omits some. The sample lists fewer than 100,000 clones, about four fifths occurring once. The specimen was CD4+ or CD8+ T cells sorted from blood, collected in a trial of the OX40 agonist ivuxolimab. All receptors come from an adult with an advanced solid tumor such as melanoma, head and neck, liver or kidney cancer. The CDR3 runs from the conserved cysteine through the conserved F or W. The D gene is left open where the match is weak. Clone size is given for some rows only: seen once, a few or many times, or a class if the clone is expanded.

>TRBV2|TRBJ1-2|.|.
TGTGCCAGCACTGGGGTTGACTATGGCTACACCTTC
CASTGVDYGYTF
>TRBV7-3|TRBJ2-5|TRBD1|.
TGTGCCAGCAGCTTAACAACAGGGGTCGAGACCCAGTACTTC
CASSLTTGVETQYF
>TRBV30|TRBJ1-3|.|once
TGTGCCTGGACCTTAGGGGCCAGTGGCTCTGGAAACACCATATATTTT
CAWTLGASGSGNTIYF
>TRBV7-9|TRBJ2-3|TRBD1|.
TGTGCCAGCAGCCCGTGGACAGGAACCACAGATACGCAGTATTTT
CASSPWTGTTDTQYF
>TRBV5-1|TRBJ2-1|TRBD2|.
TGCGCCAGCAGCTTTAGCGGGAGGGTAAATGAGCAGTTCTTC
CASSFSGRVNEQFF
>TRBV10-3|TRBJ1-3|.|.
TGTGCCATCAGTGAGTCCCCGGGAGGGTCTGGAAACACCATATATTTT
CAISESPGGSGNTIYF
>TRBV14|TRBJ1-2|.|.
TGTGCCAGCAGCCCACCAGGGTCTACGAGGGGCTACACCTTC
CASSPPGSTRGYTF
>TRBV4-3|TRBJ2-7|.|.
TGCGCCAGCAGCCAACGATGGGACGAGAGCTCCTACGAGCAGTACTTC
CASSQRWDESSYEQYF
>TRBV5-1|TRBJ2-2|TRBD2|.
TGCGCCAGCAGCTTCTCTCTAGCGGGAGATACCGGGGAGCTGTTTTTT
CASSFSLAGDTGELFF
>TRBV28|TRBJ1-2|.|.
TGTGCCAGCAGTTTAGTGTCTTATGGCTACACCTTC
CASSLVSYGYTF
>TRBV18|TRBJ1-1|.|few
TGTGCCAGCTCACCCGACTTAGAAGGTGAAGCTTTCTTT
CASSPDLEGEAFF
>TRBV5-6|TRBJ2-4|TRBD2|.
TGTGCCAGCAGCTTCCTAGCGGGCCCAGCCAAAAACATTCAGTACTTC
CASSFLAGPAKNIQYF
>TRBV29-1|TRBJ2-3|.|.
TGCAGCGTGCGATCTGGACGTCAGTCAGATACGCAGTATTTT
CSVRSGRQSDTQYF
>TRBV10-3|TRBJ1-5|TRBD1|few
TGTGCCATCAGGTCGACAGGGGCCTCCAATCAGCCCCAGCATTTT
CAIRSTGASNQPQHF
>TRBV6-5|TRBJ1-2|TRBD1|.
TGTGCCAGCAGTCAGTTTTCGGGACAGGGCTATGGCTACACCTTC
CASSQFSGQGYGYTF
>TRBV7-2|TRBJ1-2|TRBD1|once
TGTGCCAGCAGCAAACAGACAGGGGCGAACTATGGCTACACCTTC
CASSKQTGANYGYTF
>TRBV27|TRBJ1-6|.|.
TGTGCCAGCAGTCAACTATACGATTCACCCCTCCACTTT
CASSQLYDSPLHF
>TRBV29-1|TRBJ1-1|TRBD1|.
TGCAGCGTGACAGGGGGCGAATGGGACACTGAAGCTTTCTTT
CSVTGGEWDTEAFF
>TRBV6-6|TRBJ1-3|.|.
TGTGCCAGCAGTTACTATGGAGGAAACACCATATATTTT
CASSYYGGNTIYF
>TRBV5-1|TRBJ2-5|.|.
TGCGCCAGCAGCTTGGCAGGGTCGAAGACCCAGTACTTC
CASSLAGSKTQYF
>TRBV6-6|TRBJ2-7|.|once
TGTGCCAGCAGCCCATTTCCCAGGTACGAGCAGTACTTC
CASSPFPRYEQYF
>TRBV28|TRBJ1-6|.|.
TGTGCCAGCAGTTTAGGGGGGTTGGGGAGCTCCTATAATTCACCCCTCCACTTT
CASSLGGLGSSYNSPLHF
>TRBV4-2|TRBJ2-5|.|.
TGTGCCAGCAGCCAAGGGACAATGACCCAGTACTTC
CASSQGTMTQYF
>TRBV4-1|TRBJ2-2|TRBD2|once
TGCGCCAGCAGCCAAGTCCGGCTAGCGGGGGGTCAGAACACCGGGGAGCTGTTTTTT
CASSQVRLAGGQNTGELFF
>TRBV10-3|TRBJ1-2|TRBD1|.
TGTGCCATCAGTGAGTCGCTGGGGACAGGGATCGCCTACACCTTC
CAISESLGTGIAYTF
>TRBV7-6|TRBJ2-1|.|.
TGTGCCAGCAGCCAGGACATTCTGGTGAACAATGAGCAGTTCTTC
CASSQDILVNNEQFF
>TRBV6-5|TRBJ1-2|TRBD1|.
TGTGCCAGCAGTTTTTCCGGGACAGGCCAGGGCTACACCTTC
CASSFSGTGQGYTF
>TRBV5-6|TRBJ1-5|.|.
TGTGCCAGCAGCTTGTCAGGGTCACATCAGCCCCAGCATTTT
CASSLSGSHQPQHF
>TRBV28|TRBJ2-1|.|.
TGTGCCAGCTCCCTTCTGCAGATTTACAATGAGCAGTTCTTC
CASSLLQIYNEQFF
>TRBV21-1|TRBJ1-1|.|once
TGTGCCAGCAGCAATACAGACAGGGGGGGGAACACTGAAGCTTTCTTT
CASSNTDRGGNTEAFF
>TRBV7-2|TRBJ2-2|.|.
TGTGCCAGCAGCTTATACGGCGGCACCGGGGAGCTGTTTTTT
CASSLYGGTGELFF
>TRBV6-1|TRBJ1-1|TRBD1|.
TGTGCCAGCAGTACGGACAGGCTCCGGGGGACTGAAGCTTTCTTT
CASSTDRLRGTEAFF
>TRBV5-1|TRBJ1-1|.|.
TGCGCCAGCAGCCCTGGGGCGGGGAACACTGAAGCTTTCTTT
CASSPGAGNTEAFF
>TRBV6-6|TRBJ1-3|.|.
TGTGCCAGCAGTCCTCCCAACGGAAACACCATATATTTT
CASSPPNGNTIYF
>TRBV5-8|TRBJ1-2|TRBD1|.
TGTGCCAGCAGCTTGGACAGGGGGCTCTATGGCTACACCTTC
CASSLDRGLYGYTF
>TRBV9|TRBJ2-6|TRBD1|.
TGTGCCAGCAGCGTAGTTGGGGTGGGACAGAGATACTCTGGGGCCAACGTCCTGACTTTC
CASSVVGVGQRYSGANVLTF
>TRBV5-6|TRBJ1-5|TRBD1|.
TGTGCCAGCAGCTTACAGGGGCTGAGACAGCCCCAGCATTTT
CASSLQGLRQPQHF
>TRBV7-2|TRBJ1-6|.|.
TGTGCCAGCAGCTCTACTTACTCACCCCTCCACTTT
CASSSTYSPLHF
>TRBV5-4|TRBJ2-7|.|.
TGTGCCAGCAGTCGACAGGGAGGTTCCTACGAGCAGTACTTC
CASSRQGGSYEQYF
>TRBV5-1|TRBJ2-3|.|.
TGCGCCAGCAGCTTCGGACTGGACACAGATACGCAGTATTTT
CASSFGLDTDTQYF
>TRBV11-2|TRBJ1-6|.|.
TGTGCCAGCAGCCCTCGTATGGGTCAAAATTCACCCCTCCACTTT
CASSPRMGQNSPLHF
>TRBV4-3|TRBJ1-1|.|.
TGCGCCAGCAGCCAAGATTCCCGTGGAGGGCTGAACACTGAAGCTTTCTTT
CASSQDSRGGLNTEAFF
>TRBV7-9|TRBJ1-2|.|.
TGTGCCAGCAGCTTAGGACAAAAAATCTATGGCTACACCTTC
CASSLGQKIYGYTF
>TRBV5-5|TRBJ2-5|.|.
TGTGCCAGCAGCCCGGCGGTTAGGGGGGCCCAAGAGACCCAGTACTTC
CASSPAVRGAQETQYF
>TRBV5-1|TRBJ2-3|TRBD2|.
TGCGCCAGCACCGGGACTAGCGGCGGCGCAGATACGCAGTATTTT
CASTGTSGGADTQYF
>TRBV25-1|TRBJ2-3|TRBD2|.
TGTGCCAGCAGTGAGCCAGGAAGCGGGAGGGCCGGTACGCAGTATTTT
CASSEPGSGRAGTQYF
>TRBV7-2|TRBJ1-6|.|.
TGTGCCAGCAGGAACCACAGGCGTCTTTCACCCCTCCACTTT
CASRNHRRLSPLHF
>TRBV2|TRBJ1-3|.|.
TGTGCCAGCAGTGAGGGTCAGTTCTCTGGAAACACCATATATTTT
CASSEGQFSGNTIYF
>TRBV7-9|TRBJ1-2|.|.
TGTGCCAGCAGCCCGACGAAATCTAACTATGGCTACACCTTC
CASSPTKSNYGYTF
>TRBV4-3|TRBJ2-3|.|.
TGCGCCAGCAGCCAAGTCACAGCGGGCCGCACAGATACGCAGTATTTT
CASSQVTAGRTDTQYF
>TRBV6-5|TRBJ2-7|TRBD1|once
TGTGCCAGCAGTTGGGACAGGGGCTCCTACGAGCAGTACTTC
CASSWDRGSYEQYF
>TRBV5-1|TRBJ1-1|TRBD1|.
TGCGCCAGCAGCTCACAGGGGAGTGGGAACACTGAAGCTTTCTTT
CASSSQGSGNTEAFF
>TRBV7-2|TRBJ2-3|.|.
TGTGCCAGCAGCTTTGTGGGCAGATCTAGCACAGATACGCAGTATTTT
CASSFVGRSSTDTQYF
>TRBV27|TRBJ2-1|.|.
TGTGCCAGCAGACCGGGCCGCCCAGGGTTCAATGAGCAGTTCTTC
CASRPGRPGFNEQFF